The clone carrying this TCR beta chain was seen once. The antigen is not known. This entry belongs to a study of OX40 agonist ivuxolimab in advanced cancers. Whole-study context: Clinicians treated patients with ivuxolimab, an agonistic anti-OX40 (CD134) antibody. Subjects had a mean age of about 57 years, with a range of about 23 to 85; less than 90% were male.

Clones were sequenced by immunoSEQ multiplex PCR, and TCRdb holds only the in-frame ones, with some missing. The data contain some 83,000 clones, about 89% of them seen just once; the ten biggest clones take up 0.7% to 0.9%. Study-wide findings and caveats: The average count of expanded clones was higher among CD8+ T cells than among CD4+. The expanded peripheral T cells' antigen specificity was not determined.

Losses at the gene ends were 0 bases for V and 4 bases for J; bases not matched to a gene: 2. Germline CDR1 is GTSNPN and CDR2 is SVGIG (reference sequence). The CDR3 runs to 13 residues. The V call is TRBV30, the J call TRBJ1-2; 7 bases match TRBD1. The sequences come from CD4+ or CD8+ T cells sorted from blood, collected in a trial of the OX40 agonist ivuxolimab. The clonotype comes from an adult with an advanced solid tumor such as melanoma, head and neck, liver or kidney cancer. In DNA, the CDR3 is TGTGCCTGGAGTGTAGGACAGGCCTATGGCTACACCTTC. Translated, it gives CAWSVGQAYGYTF.